This T cell receptor beta chain was captured in a study of graft-versus-host responses after intestinal transplantation. Trimming removed 5 bases from V and 2 bases from J, with 12 bases in between. This CDR3 is 14 amino acids long. Germline-derived CDR1 and CDR2 are SGHTA and FQGNSA. Concerning this clone itself: Its antigen is undetermined.

Clones were sequenced by immunoSEQ multiplex PCR, and TCRdb holds only the in-frame ones, with some missing. The table shows some 83,000 clones, with 90% to 95% occurring only once. Sequencing used unstimulated CD4+ T cells sorted from spleen or lymph node cells, obtained before intestinal transplant. The receptor's source is a human donor who received an intestinal transplant. The rearrangement uses TRBV7-2 and TRBJ2-5; no clear D gene. The CDR3 nucleotides read TGTGCCAGCAGCCGAGACTGGAATCAAGAGACCCAGTACTTC. Its protein product is CASSRDWNQETQYF.